This T cell receptor (beta chain) was sequenced during a study of cytomegalovirus exposure and HLA in healthy donors. Study-level background: An analysis done earlier identified about 100 million unique TCR beta sequences from about 180 million T cells. Study findings and constraints: Cytomegalovirus association was listed for approximately 150 TCR beta chains. Rare TCR sequences dominated, though some public TCRs recurred in many donors.

This CDR3 has 17 amino acids. In germline, CDR1 is SGHVS, CDR2 FQNEAQ. Trimming stripped 5 bases from V and 4 bases from J, with 23 bases between. As regards this clone: Its antigen is unknown.

Primers: 60 Vbeta forward and 13 Jbeta reverse. Produced via immunoSEQ multiplex PCR; TCRdb's table is partial and in-frame only. The sample carries roughly 120,000 clones, roughly two thirds recorded once. The chain has TRBV7-8 and TRBJ1-2, with D possibly TRBD1 on 6 matching bases. The receptor's source is a man aged 25-45 years in good health and CMV-seropositive. The sequenced sample was PBMCs. CDR3 coding DNA: TGTGCCAGCAGCCATTGGACCCCACAGGGTAGCGCCTATGGCTACACCTTC. Amino acids: CASSHWTPQGSAYGYTF.